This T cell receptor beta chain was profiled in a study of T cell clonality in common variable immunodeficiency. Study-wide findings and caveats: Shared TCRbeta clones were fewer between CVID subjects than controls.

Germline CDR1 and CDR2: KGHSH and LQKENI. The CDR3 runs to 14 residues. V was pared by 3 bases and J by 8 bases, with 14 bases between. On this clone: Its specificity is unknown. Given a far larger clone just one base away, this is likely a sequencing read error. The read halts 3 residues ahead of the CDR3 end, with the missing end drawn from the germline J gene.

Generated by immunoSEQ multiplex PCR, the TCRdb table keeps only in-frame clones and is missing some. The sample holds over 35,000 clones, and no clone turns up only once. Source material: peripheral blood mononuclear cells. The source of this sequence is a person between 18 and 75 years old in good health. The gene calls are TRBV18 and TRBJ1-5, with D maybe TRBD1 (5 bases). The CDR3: CASSPRTYQEPQHF. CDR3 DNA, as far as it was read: TGTGCCAGCTCACCTAGGACATATCAAGAGCCC.